This T cell receptor beta chain was profiled in a study of control samples from healthy donors and cancer patients. Germline V gene lookup returns CDR1 SGHTA and CDR2 FQGNSA. This CDR3 spans 13 amino acids. V was trimmed by 2 bases and J by 1 base, leaving 5 bases between them. This clone has just a few counts. At the DNA level, this CDR3 is encoded by other sequences in the same sample as well. TCRdb's table, derived via immunoSEQ multiplex PCR, lists solely in-frame clones and lacks some. Here the sample spans about 160,000 clones, about 94% being singletons. The receptor comes from a woman aged 40-49 years in good health. Sequencing was done on a sample of blood. The chain uses TRBV7-2 and TRBJ1-1; D call uncertain. The CDR3: CASSLWENTEAFF. Written as DNA, the CDR3 is TGTGCCAGCAGCTTATGGGAGAACACTGAAGCTTTCTTT.